This is a list of T cell receptor beta chains from one sample in a study of blood T cell repertoires in COVID-19. Produced via immunoSEQ multiplex PCR; TCRdb's table is partial and in-frame only. The sample comprises 120,000 or so clones, around 83% of which are singletons, and approximately 6.3% rests with the top ten. The sample taken for sequencing was peripheral blood. The receptors were gathered from a man older than 75 with active or convalescent COVID-19. The CDR3 runs from the conserved cysteine through the conserved F or W. The D gene is left open where the match is weak. Not every row has a clone size; where given, it reads once, few, many or a size class.

TRBJ2-5,.,TRBV29-1,TRBD1,CSVYRDSNQETQYF,TGCAGCGTATACCGGGACAGTAACCAAGAGACCCAGTACTTC
TRBJ2-7,.,TRBV7-8,.,CASSLEGQGWAYEQYF,TGTGCCAGCAGCTTAGAGGGGCAGGGGTGGGCCTACGAGCAGTACTTC
TRBJ1-2,.,TRBV19,TRBD1,CASSSTGANYGYTF,TGTGCCAGTAGTTCGACAGGGGCTAACTATGGCTACACCTTC
TRBJ1-1,.,TRBV6-2/TRBV6-3,.,CASSYGTRSTEAFF,TGTGCCAGCAGTTACGGGACAAGGAGCACTGAAGCTTTCTTT
TRBJ2-7,.,TRBV19,TRBD1,CASSITGTEDYEQYF,TGTGCCAGTAGTATAACCGGGACAGAGGACTACGAGCAGTACTTC
TRBJ2-7,.,TRBV6-2/TRBV6-3,TRBD2,CASSLAVSYEQYF,TGTGCCAGCAGTCTAGCGGTCTCCTACGAGCAGTACTTC
TRBJ2-5,.,TRBV18,.,CASSPPAQRVETQYF,TGTGCCAGCTCACCACCGGCTCAACGGGTGGAGACCCAGTACTTC
TRBJ2-7,.,TRBV27,TRBD1,CASRSLTGGDHEQYF,TGTGCCAGCAGATCCCTGACAGGGGGTGACCACGAGCAGTACTTC
TRBJ2-5,.,TRBV5-4,TRBD1,CASSLDRGETQYF,TGTGCCAGCAGCTTGGACAGGGGGGAGACCCAGTACTTC
TRBJ1-4,once,TRBV20-1,.,CSASLGTNEKLFF,TGCAGTGCTAGTCTAGGAACTAATGAAAAACTGTTTTTT
TRBJ2-4,.,TRBV28,TRBD1,CASSLSGDRANIQYF,TGTGCCAGCAGTTTATCGGGGGACAGGGCAAACATTCAGTACTTC
TRBJ1-1,.,TRBV9,.,CASSVADERSPWGNTEAFF,TGTGCCAGCAGCGTTGCCGATGAAAGATCTCCTTGGGGCAACACTGAAGCTTTCTTT
TRBJ1-6,.,TRBV7-3,TRBD1,CASSQGQGTSPLHF,TGTGCCAGCAGCCAGGGACAGGGAACTTCACCCCTCCACTTT
TRBJ1-4,.,TRBV2,.,CASSLNPGNEKLFF,TGTGCCAGCAGCCTGAATCCGGGGAATGAAAAACTGTTTTTT
TRBJ2-1,.,TRBV6-6,.,CASSSQLDLNNEQFF,TGTGCCAGCAGCTCACAGTTAGATCTAAACAATGAGCAGTTCTTC
TRBJ2-3,.,TRBV5-1,TRBD2,CASSSLLAGGTDTQYF,TGCGCCAGCAGCTCTTTACTAGCGGGGGGCACAGATACGCAGTATTTT
TRBJ1-5,.,TRBV19,TRBD1,CASSVGQGGNQPQHF,TGTGCCAGTAGTGTGGGACAGGGGGGAAATCAGCCCCAGCATTTT
TRBJ2-2,once,TRBV12-3/TRBV12-4,.,CASSFTGELFF,TGTGCCAGCAGCTTCACCGGGGAGCTGTTTTTT
TRBJ2-6,.,TRBV27,TRBD1,CASSFTGGASGANVLTF,TGTGCCAGCAGTTTCACAGGGGGAGCCTCTGGGGCCAACGTCCTGACTTTC
TRBJ2-3,.,TRBV5-1,.,CASSSDGGTTDTQYF,TGCGCCAGCAGCTCGGACGGGGGGACAACAGATACGCAGTATTTT
TRBJ1-5,few,TRBV19,TRBD1,CASSMTGFQPQHF,TGTGCCAGTAGTATGACAGGGTTTCAGCCCCAGCATTTT
TRBJ2-5,.,TRBV5-6,TRBD1,CASSSTGVETQYF,TGTGCCAGCAGCTCAACAGGGGTCGAGACCCAGTACTTC
TRBJ1-6,.,TRBV19,.,CASSVTGMSSYNSPLHF,TGTGCCAGTAGTGTGACAGGAATGAGCTCCTATAATTCACCCCTCCACTTT
TRBJ1-5,.,TRBV28,TRBD1,CASSLSGTGPKPQHF,TGTGCCAGCAGTTTATCAGGGACAGGCCCAAAGCCCCAGCATTTT
TRBJ1-1,.,TRBV6-5,.,CASSLDSSTEAFF,TGTGCCAGCAGTTTAGACAGTAGCACTGAAGCTTTCTTT
TRBJ2-7,.,TRBV7-6,.,CASSPENRAPYEQYF,TGTGCCAGCAGCCCCGAGAACAGAGCACCCTACGAGCAGTACTTC
TRBJ1-2,.,TRBV2,.,CASSGLNYGYTF,TGTGCCAGCAGTGGACTTAACTATGGCTACACCTTC
TRBJ2-7,once,TRBV12-5,.,CASGLEGGAHEQYF,TGTGCTAGTGGTTTGGAGGGTGGGGCCCACGAGCAGTACTTC
TRBJ2-5,.,TRBV28,.,CASRQSETQYF,TGTGCCAGCAGACAATCAGAGACCCAGTACTTC
TRBJ1-6,.,TRBV28,TRBD1,CASTQGDRGSPLHF,TGTGCCAGCACCCAGGGGGACAGGGGTTCACCCCTCCACTTT